The TCR beta chain described here comes from a study of blood T cells in healthy people across ages (dated by TCRdb to between 2015 and 2016). In terms of the full investigation: Template switching captured roughly one uniquely barcoded TCR beta cDNA molecule per two T cells in model experiments. Four age groups were formed from the donors: young (average roughly 15 years), middle-aged (approximately 39), aged (62) and long-lived (less than 85). Two additional independent replicas of 1 million unique cDNA reads from the same blood draw were analyzed for two donors (one aged 18 to 29 and one aged 80 or older). Using deep sequencing normalized with unique cDNA molecular identifiers, the study measured how TCR beta repertoire diversity changes with age. To avoid experimental bias, donors of different ages were distributed randomly across sequencing lanes.

Spanning cysteine to phenylalanine, the CDR3 consists of 15 amino acids. CDR3 DNA is the only sequence kept; it has 45 bases, read in frame from the first base. The germline V gene encodes CDR1 MNHEY and CDR2 SVGEGT. V is clipped by 7 bases and J by 0 bases, and the sequence between their germline boundaries is 12 bases long. The donors were under 40 Caucasian individuals from Russia, aged roughly 6 to 100 years, who were systemically healthy. Each donor gave about 10 milliliters of peripheral blood, drawn into EDTA-treated Vacutainer tubes. Ficoll-Paque density-gradient centrifugation was used to isolate PBMCs, with at least 6 million obtained per sample. Trizol reagent was used to extract total RNA from PBMCs, with at least 5.5 micrograms per sample. The percentages of naive CD45RAhigh/CD27high T cells were determined by flow cytometry on a PBMC aliquot from every donor. The study at large found these results: Because the CMV infection status of the donors was unknown, age-related changes in expanded clonotypes may potentially have been confounded. Total diversity estimates from one million sequenced T cells were considered lower bounds and underestimates. Bulk unsorted PBMC profiling prevented conclusive comparison of naive and antigen-experienced compartments. Observed TCR beta diversity per million T cells fell roughly linearly with age, and a significant reduction was already apparent by age around 44. A strong correlation was found between observed TCR beta diversity and the percentage of naive T cells measured by flow cytometry. Compared with the aged group, the long-lived group had more naive CD4+ T cells, fewer expanded clones and increased TCR diversity, a pattern suggesting age selection.

Library prep was done by 5' RACE. Sequencing used an Illumina HiSeq 2500. A second 7 to 11 cycle PCR used a sample-barcoded 5' primer and a J-beta primer mix. A template-switch 5' adaptor carrying 12 random nucleotides introduced a unique molecular identifier onto each TCR beta cDNA molecule. Each sample yielded at least 3 million CDR3-containing paired-end reads. First-strand cDNA was synthesized from all RNA with the Mint cDNA synthesis kit, primed by a TRBC-specific oligonucleotide. All cDNA was treated with uracil-DNA glycosylase and then went through a first 18-cycle PCR with the universal primers M1SS and BC2_uni_R. For the original study's pipeline: For normalization, 1 million high-quality reads were randomly selected from each sample, with every read carrying a distinct molecular identifier. Instead of being binned into consensus sequences, reads with shared molecular identifiers were discarded. CDR3 identification, clonotype clustering and error correction used MiTCR with a Q25 quality threshold and the strictest error-elimination algorithm. A nonparametric unseen species model with Euler transformation was used to estimate a lower bound on total TCR beta diversity. In-frame beta chains were kept once TCRdb had trimmed the public reads at Q25 with fastp and called clones with MiXCR. Entries are consolidated by CDR3 protein sequence, retaining the most common genes and DNA. TCRdb, not the original authors, processed these V and J calls. The sample table records hundreds of thousands of distinct CDR3 sequences; under 45% of these occur just once. The ten largest clones take up roughly 19% of the sample.

With respect to this clonotype: Its antigen is currently not known. Qualities for individual bases were not recorded, and no much larger clone is one base off.

The chain was built from TRBV6-2 or TRBV6-3 and TRBJ1-4, with no confidently assigned D gene. The sequenced sample consisted of blood. The source of this sequence is a man aged 60 to 75 in good health. The DNA reads as follows: TGTGCCAGCACCCTTACGTCCGCAACTAATGAAAAACTGTTTTTT. Its protein reads: CASTLTSATNEKLFF.